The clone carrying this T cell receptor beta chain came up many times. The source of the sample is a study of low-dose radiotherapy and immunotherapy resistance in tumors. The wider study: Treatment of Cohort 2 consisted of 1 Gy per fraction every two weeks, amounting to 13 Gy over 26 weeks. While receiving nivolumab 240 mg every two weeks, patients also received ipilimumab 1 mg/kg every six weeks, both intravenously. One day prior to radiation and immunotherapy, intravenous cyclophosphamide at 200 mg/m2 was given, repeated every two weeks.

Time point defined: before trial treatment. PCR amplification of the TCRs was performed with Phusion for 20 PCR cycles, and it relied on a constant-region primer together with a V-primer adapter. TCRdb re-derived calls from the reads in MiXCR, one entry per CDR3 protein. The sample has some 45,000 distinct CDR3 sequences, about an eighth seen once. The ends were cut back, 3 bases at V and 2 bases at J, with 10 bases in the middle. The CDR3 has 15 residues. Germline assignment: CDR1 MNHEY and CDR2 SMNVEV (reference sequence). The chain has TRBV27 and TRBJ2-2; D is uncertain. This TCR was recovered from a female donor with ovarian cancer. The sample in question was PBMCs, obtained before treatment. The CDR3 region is CASSFTPVNTGELFF. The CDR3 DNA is TGTGCCAGCAGTTTTACCCCGGTCAACACCGGGGAGCTGTTTTTT.